This T cell receptor beta chain was documented in a study of cytomegalovirus exposure and HLA in healthy donors. The assay was immunoSEQ multiplex PCR, and TCRdb's table has in-frame clones only and misses some. This sample has roughly 200,000 clones, with about 89% found just once. CDR1 LGHNA and CDR2 YNFKEQ come from the germline V gene. After removal of 0 bases from V and 0 bases from J, the junction contained 1 base not matched to a gene. This CDR3 is built from 16 residues. The sample consisted of PBMCs. The V call is TRBV4-2, the J call TRBJ1-5; 8 positions match TRBD1. The receptor was isolated from a man aged 25-45 years in good health and CMV-seropositive. CDR3 sequence (DNA): TGTGCCAGCAGCCAAGAGGACAGGGATAGCAATCAGCCCCAGCATTTT. It specifies CASSQEDRDSNQPQHF.